The clone carrying this T cell receptor (beta chain) was seen a handful of times. The junction had 9 bases not matched to a gene; V was cut back by 3 bases and J by 1 base. The CDR3 covers 16 residues. In germline, CDR1 is MNHEY, CDR2 SVGAGI. This entry is derived from a study of T-cell reconstitution after alpha-beta-depleted transplantation in children. Unique molecular identifiers were incorporated when the TCRbeta library was constructed. TCRdb called the PCR reads again in MiXCR, with one record for every CDR3 protein. The repertoire holds about 590,000 distinct CDR3 sequences, about an eighth seen once, with around 2% in the top ten.

This TCR came from a male patient aged 5 to 17 who had a stem cell transplant for acute myeloid leukemia, so the T cells may come from the graft donor. The sequencing used PBMCs, mostly from graft donor cells, collected 360 days after TCRalphabeta/CD19-depleted stem cell transplant. The chain is built from TRBV6-5 and TRBJ2-7, with 7 bases matching TRBD1. This CDR3 reads CASSYFRPTGSYEQYF. For the CDR3, the DNA is TGTGCCAGCAGTTATTTCCGCCCGACAGGGTCCTACGAGCAGTACTTC.